One sample yielded the 8 T cell receptor beta chains listed below, sequenced in a study of glioma-infiltrating T cells after dendritic cell vaccination. This table comes from immunoSEQ multiplex PCR, and its TCRdb copy is limited to in-frame clones, with some not included. The table has 93,000 or so clones, roughly 80% seen once. Sequenced here: blood, sampled before dendritic cell vaccination. These receptors all stem from a human donor with glioblastoma.

This rearrangement joins TRBV19 to TRBJ1-3; D gene unclear. Between the trimmed V and J ends, which lost 5 bases and 4 bases, there was a span of 12 bases. CDR1 and CDR2 from the germline V gene are LNHDA and SQIVND (reference sequence). The CDR3 is 14 amino acids. CDR3 sequence: CASSPLERGNTIYF. DNA for the CDR3: TGTGCCAGTAGTCCCTTAGAGCGCGGAAACACCATATATTTT. Drawing the rest from reference TRBV19 and TRBJ1-3, the complete variable domain is DGGITQSPKYLFRKEGQNVTLSCEQNLNHDAMYWYRQDPGQGLRLIYYSQIVNDFQKGDIAEGYSVSREKKESFPLTVTSAQKNPTAFYLCASSPLERGNTIYFGEGSWLTVV.

V usage is TRBV2 and J usage is TRBJ1-1; possible D gene TRBD1, 6 bases. Germline V lookup: CDR1 SNHLY, CDR2 FYNNEI. The V end lost 3 bases, the J end lost 12 bases, and 26 bases lay between the germline ends. The CDR3 contains 16 residues. The CDR3 spells CASSDGGRRGRSLPFF. The CDR3 DNA reads TGTGCCAGCAGTGATGGCGGACGCAGGGGAAGATCCCTTCCTTTCTTT.

The CDR3 sequence is CASSLVVVPRDGYNEQFF. CDR3 coding DNA: TGTGCCAGCAGCTTAGTGGTTGTCCCCAGGGATGGGTACAATGAGCAGTTCTTC. The chain uses TRBV7-9 and TRBJ2-1; tentative D call: TRBD1 (5 bases). The germline V gene has CDR1 SEHNR and CDR2 FQNEAQ (reference sequence). The CDR3 is made up of 18 amino acids. V was trimmed by 1 base and J by 4 bases, leaving 20 bases between them.

The chain has TRBV7-6 and TRBJ2-7; 8 nucleotides agree with TRBD1. The CDR3 runs to 15 residues. Germline lookup yields CDR1 SGHVS and CDR2 FNYEAQ. Trimming removed 2 bases from V and 3 bases from J; junction bases left unmatched: 6. This CDR3 reads CASSLSGTGLYEQYF. DNA for the CDR3: TGTGCCAGCAGCTTATCCGGGACAGGCCTCTACGAGCAGTACTTC.

This sequence joins TRBV5-1 and TRBJ2-5, with 14 bases identical to TRBD2. The V gene end was trimmed by 2 bases and the J gene end by 6 bases; junction bases not matched to a gene: 3. CDR3 length equals 15 residues. Germline-derived CDR1 and CDR2 are SGHRS and YFSETQ. The CDR3 loop reads CASSFGTSGGQTQYF. The CDR3 region has the DNA TGCGCCAGCAGCTTTGGGACTAGCGGGGGCCAGACCCAGTACTTC.

The chain uses TRBV19 and TRBJ2-3, with 8 bases matching TRBD1. This CDR3 comprises 15 residues. The V gene's germline CDR1 is LNHDA and CDR2 SQIVND (reference sequence). V gave up 7 bases and J gave up 5 bases; unmatched junction bases: 11. Here the CDR3 DNA reads TGTGCCAGTAATCTTATCGGACAGGGAATAGATACGCAGTATTTT. Translation: CASNLIGQGIDTQYF.

The gene calls are TRBV27 and TRBJ2-5; 7 bases line up with TRBD1. The end of the DNA fits TRBJ2-7 better, so the J call may be wrong. The germline CDR1 and CDR2 sequences are MNHEY and SMNVEV (reference sequence). The CDR3 runs to 21 residues. The CDR3 DNA reads TGTGCCAGCAGTTTAAAGTGGGGTGGGGACAGCCCCACTGCAGGACTCTACGAGCAGTACTTC. Translation gives CASSLKWGGDSPTAGLYEQYF.

The chain joins TRBV4-1 to TRBJ1-1; D is unclear. V lost 3 bases and J 0 bases, leaving 8 bases between the germline ends. Germline V lookup: CDR1 MGHRA, CDR2 YSYEKL. CDR3 size: 14 residues. Written as DNA, the CDR3 is TGCGCCAGCAGCCACCTCGGGGTGAACACTGAAGCTTTCTTT. Translated, it gives CASSHLGVNTEAFF.